This TCR beta chain emerged from a study of blood T cells in healthy people across ages. Next came a second PCR, run for about 6 to 12 cycles, which used a sample-barcoded 5' primer along with a J-beta primer mix. Via MiXCR, TCRdb re-called the 5' RACE reads, giving one row per CDR3 protein. The table records over a million distinct CDR3 sequences, about 43% of them present only once. This CDR3 has 14 amino acids. V shed 2 bases and J shed 8 bases, with 13 bases lying between them. Specimen: blood. The rearrangement joins TRBV12-3 or TRBV12-4 to TRBJ1-3; D is unclear. The receptor comes from a woman aged 18-29 years in good health. The chain's CDR3 is CASSLSTVIDTIYF. Written as DNA, the CDR3 is TGTGCCAGCAGTTTATCCACGGTTATCGACACCATATATTTT.